One and the same sample provided the 23 T cell receptor beta chains below, sequenced in a study of post-analysis software for immune sequencing data. Their target antigens are unknown. Study conclusions and caveats: When patients were compared with controls, 4 or 5 TRBV segments were more frequent, TRBV5-6, TRBV5-1 and TRBV20-1 among them.

Unique molecular identifiers tagged the TCR beta cDNA libraries. TCRdb called the PCR reads again in MiXCR, with one record for every CDR3 protein. The repertoire holds some 690,000 distinct CDR3 sequences, with roughly three fifths as singletons. Sequencing used blood. The receptors were gathered from a girl aged 2-10 years with multiple sclerosis.

The chain has TRBV7-9 and TRBJ2-6, with 8 bases that match TRBD1. V lost 9 bases and J lost 2; bases outside the gene matches: 9. Germline CDR1 reads SEHNR; CDR2 reads FQNEAQ (reference sequence). The CDR3 has 16 residues. CDR3 coding DNA: TGTGCCAGTGGACAGGGCCTCAATGCTGGGGCCAACGTCCTGACTTTC. As protein: CASGQGLNAGANVLTF.

The chain's CDR3 is CATTSYPGQLSYEQYF. CDR3 DNA: TGTGCCACCACATCCTATCCGGGACAGCTCTCCTACGAGCAGTACTTC. J is TRBJ2-5 and V is TRBV6-1, with TRBD1 identical over 7 bases. The tail of the sequence fits TRBJ2-7 better, so the J call may be wrong. This CDR3 is built from 16 residues. Germline CDR1 reads MNHNS; CDR2 reads SASEGT.

The chain uses TRBV20-1 and TRBJ2-1; TRBD1 is a possible D gene (5 bases). Germline CDR1 is DFQATT and CDR2 is SNEGSKA (reference sequence). Trimming left V 0 bases short and J 10 bases short, with 10 bases between. CDR3 size: 12 residues. The CDR3 reads CSAREGVKEQFF. CDR3 coding DNA: TGCAGTGCTAGAGAAGGGGTTAAAGAGCAGTTCTTC.

This clonotype was recorded only once. J is TRBJ2-3 and V is TRBV6-5; 8 bases match TRBD2. CDR3 size: 14 residues. Germline lookup yields CDR1 MNHEY and CDR2 SVGAGI. V lost 6 bases, J lost 6 bases, and 8 bases stayed unmatched. CDR3 protein: CASSGSGVPDTQYF. The CDR3 DNA reads TGTGCCAGCAGCGGTAGCGGGGTCCCTGATACGCAGTATTTT.

The chain employs TRBV5-1 and TRBJ2-3; 8 positions agree with TRBD2. Germline V gene data show CDR1 as SGHRS and CDR2 as YFSETQ. This CDR3 region has 16 residues. J lost 0 bases, V lost 4 bases, and 7 bases had no gene match. CDR3 sequence reads: CASSPDPSGSTDTQYF. The CDR3 DNA is TGCGCCAGCAGCCCTGACCCTAGCGGGAGCACAGATACGCAGTATTTT. Using reference TRBV5-1 and TRBJ2-3 for the parts outside the CDR3, the full variable domain is KAGVTQTPRYLIKTRGQQVTLSCSPISGHRSVSWYQQTPGQGLQFLFEYFSETQRNKGNFPGRFSGRQFSNSRSEMNVSTLELGDSALYLCASSPDPSGSTDTQYFGPGTRLTVL.

The V gene is TRBV7-2, the J gene TRBJ1-4; TRBD1 might be the D (5 bases). The CDR3 spans 15 residues. Trimming cost V 3 bases and J 8 bases, with 16 bases left between them. The germline V gene encodes CDR1 SGHTA and CDR2 FQGNSA. Here the CDR3 reads CASSFSLGVGEKLFF. DNA of the CDR3: TGTGCCAGCAGCTTTTCTCTAGGGGTAGGCGAAAAACTGTTTTTT.

J is TRBJ2-1 and V is TRBV15; 8 bases match TRBD2. Germline V gives CDR1 LNHNV, CDR2 YYDKDF (reference sequence). This CDR3 has 15 amino acids. With 0 bases clipped from V and 10 bases from J, the junction kept 8 bases outside the gene matches. The chain's CDR3 is CATSRDRTSPLEQFF. The CDR3 DNA reads as TGTGCCACCAGCAGAGACAGGACTAGCCCTCTCGAGCAGTTCTTC.

The J gene is TRBJ2-5, the V gene TRBV3-1; D possibly uses TRBD1 or TRBD2 (6 bases each). Looked up from germline, CDR1 is LGHDT and CDR2 is YNNKEL (reference sequence). Trimming shortened V by 4 bases and J by 0 bases, and 15 bases separated the two germline ends. CDR3 size: 16 residues. CDR3 in DNA: TGTGCCAGCAGCCGGATGGGGGGCCGTAACCAAGAGACCCAGTACTTC. Amino acid sequence: CASSRMGGRNQETQYF.

The chain has TRBV7-7 and TRBJ2-3, with TRBD2 as a possible D gene (6 bases). The V end lost 8 bases, the J end lost 2 bases, and 14 bases lay between the germline ends. The CDR3 length is 14 residues. CDR1 is SSHAT and CDR2 is FNYEAQ in the germline V gene (reference sequence). CDR3 amino acids: CASGRTIYTDTQYF. The CDR3 DNA reads TGTGCCAGCGGGAGGACTATTTACACAGATACGCAGTATTTT.

This clonotype was seen more than once but under ten times. This chain connects TRBV20-1 to TRBJ2-1, with no clear D. V lost 6 bases and J 2 bases, leaving 14 bases between the germline ends. Looked up from germline, CDR1 is DFQATT and CDR2 is SNEGSKA (reference sequence). The length of the CDR3 is 14 residues. CDR3 DNA: TGCAGTGCCACTAAGCCCTCCACCTACAATGAGCAGTTCTTC. Translating it yields CSATKPSTYNEQFF.

This clonotype was detected a few times. V usage is TRBV29-1 and J usage is TRBJ2-7; 8 bases agree with TRBD1. Germline V gene data show CDR1 as SQVTM and CDR2 as ANQGSEA. The CDR3 spans 14 residues. V dropped 4 bases and J dropped 4; count of bases not matched to a gene: 9. CDR3 sequence (DNA): TGCAGCGTTGGTTGGCGGCAGGGGGCATACGAGCAGTACTTC. It encodes CSVGWRQGAYEQYF.

A few counts support this clonotype. The chain carries TRBV6-2 or TRBV6-3 and TRBJ2-4, with 7 bases lining up with TRBD1. Looked up from germline, CDR1 is MNHEY and CDR2 is SVGEGT. Trimming took 2 bases from V and 13 from J; bases not matched to a gene: 11. The CDR3 contains 14 residues. The CDR3 protein is CASSYGKGQRWQYF. CDR3 DNA sequence: TGTGCCAGCAGTTACGGAAAGGGACAGAGGTGGCAGTACTTC.

This clonotype showed up many times. Its ends do not fully match the called genes, so a read error is possible. CDR3 in amino acids: CASSLDRGYGYTF. The CDR3 DNA is TGTGCCAGCAGCTTGGACAGGGGCTATGGCTACACCTTC. The chain joins TRBV5-1 to TRBJ1-2; 9 bases line up with TRBD1. Germline V CDR1 and CDR2: SGHRS, YFSETQ. The CDR3 has 13 residues.

The rearrangement links TRBV30 to TRBJ2-1; D is unresolved. V shed 2 bases and J shed 7 bases, with 15 bases lying between them. The CDR3 has 14 amino acids. Germline V gene data show CDR1 as GTSNPN and CDR2 as SVGIG (reference sequence). CDR3 region: CAWSLFILGNEQFF. In DNA, the CDR3 is TGTGCCTGGAGTCTATTCATCTTGGGGAATGAGCAGTTCTTC.

The chain uses TRBV5-1 and TRBJ2-3; TRBD1 matches 7 bases. V shed 3 bases and J 5 bases; nucleotides not matched to a gene: 24. There are 20 residues in the CDR3. Looked up from germline, CDR1 is SGHRS and CDR2 is YFSETQ. The CDR3 protein is CASSSERGLAPFFGIDTQYF. Here the CDR3 DNA reads TGCGCCAGCAGCTCGGAAAGGGGGCTTGCTCCCTTCTTTGGCATAGATACGCAGTATTTT.

The J gene is TRBJ1-4, the V gene TRBV7-9, with unresolved D. The ends were cut back, 2 bases at V and 5 bases at J, with 15 bases in the middle. From germline, CDR1 is SEHNR and CDR2 FQNEAQ (reference sequence). The CDR3 sequence is 16 residues long. As DNA, the CDR3 is TGTGCCAGCAGCTTACGGGAGGGCTCCCGAAATGAAAAACTGTTTTTT. Translation: CASSLREGSRNEKLFF.

The gene calls are TRBV20-1 and TRBJ1-2, with D tentatively TRBD1 (6 bases). This CDR3 spans 14 amino acids. Germline CDR1 is DFQATT and CDR2 is SNEGSKA (reference sequence). V gave up 2 bases and J gave up 4 bases, with 14 bases separating them. The CDR3 coding sequence is TGCAGTGCTAGAATCCGGACAGTTCTCTATGGCTACACCTTC. Protein sequence: CSARIRTVLYGYTF.

This clonotype was seen only a few times. The CDR3 here is CSARDVLGLQGAYGYTF. The CDR3 bases are TGCAGTGCTAGAGATGTTTTGGGTCTACAGGGCGCTTATGGCTACACCTTC. The rearrangement joins TRBV20-1 to TRBJ1-2; D is possibly TRBD1 (6 bases). Germline-derived CDR1 and CDR2 are DFQATT and SNEGSKA (reference sequence). Deletions cut 0 bases from V and 5 bases from J, with 22 bases between. The CDR3 is 17 amino acids.

The chain joins TRBV15 to TRBJ2-3, with 9 nucleotides matching TRBD2. The V gene's germline CDR1 is LNHNV and CDR2 YYDKDF (reference sequence). The CDR3 loop spans 16 amino acids. Trimming cost V 3 bases and J 2 bases; bases outside gene matches: 6. The CDR3, as DNA: TGTGCCACCAGCAGGGCTAGCGGGATACCCACAGATACGCAGTATTTT. Amino acids: CATSRASGIPTDTQYF.

This rearrangement joins TRBV19 to TRBJ2-1; 7 nucleotides agree with TRBD2. This CDR3 spans 13 amino acids. The V gene end was trimmed by 4 bases and the J gene end by 9 bases; junction bases not matched to a gene: 6. In germline, CDR1 is LNHDA, CDR2 SQIVND (reference sequence). The CDR3 is CASSTRLAPEQFF. Written as DNA, the CDR3 is TGTGCCAGTAGTACCCGACTAGCCCCTGAGCAGTTCTTC.

Turning to this clonotype: The junction does not match germline at one end; this may be a read error. The CDR3 sequence: CVSRTQGAGNQPQHF. CDR3 DNA sequence: TGTGTCAGCAGAACCCAGGGTGCTGGCAATCAGCCCCAGCATTTT. V and J are TRBV6-6 and TRBJ1-5, with D perhaps TRBD1 (5 bases). The CDR3 sequence is 15 residues long. Looked up from germline, CDR1 is MNHNY and CDR2 is SVGAGI (reference sequence).

This chain joins TRBV6-5 and TRBJ1-2, with D uncertain. V was trimmed by 2 bases and J by 7 bases, leaving 14 bases between them. Germline V gives CDR1 MNHEY, CDR2 SVGAGI. The CDR3 has 14 residues. As DNA, the CDR3 is TGTGCCAGCAGTTACCGGGCGGGAAACGGTGGCTACACCTTC. This sequence encodes CASSYRAGNGGYTF.

This chain uses TRBV6-1 with TRBJ2-3; D ambiguous. Per germline, CDR1 MNHNS and CDR2 SASEGT. This CDR3 is 13 amino acids long. V lost 0 bases and J 12 bases, leaving 13 bases between the germline ends. CDR3 DNA: TGTGCCAGCAGTGAAGCGTTGACTGCAACTCAGTATTTT. Translating it yields CASSEALTATQYF.